The rows below give T cell receptor beta chains drawn from one sample of a study of cytotoxic CD8 clonotypes in ibrutinib-treated CLL. Only in-frame clones appear in the TCRdb table, and some are missing; sequencing was by immunoSEQ multiplex PCR. The sample yields 52,000 or so clones, roughly 54% seen once. Sequenced here: PBMCs, sampled at disease progression, from a patient treated with ibrutinib. These receptors were obtained from a human donor with chronic lymphocytic leukemia. CDR3s leave out the opening cysteine and the closing phenylalanine or tryptophan.

j_call v_call cdr3_aa
TRBJ1-1 TRBV29-1 SVDEGLNTEAF
TRBJ2-7 TRBV5-4 ASSLDGYEQY
TRBJ2-7 TRBV19 ASSIEGRGPYEQY
TRBJ1-4 TRBV28 ASSLAPFRDREGEKLF
TRBJ1-1 TRBV2 ASQKERGGTEAF
TRBJ1-5 TRBV6-1 ASSVDLNQPQH
TRBJ2-3 TRBV7-9 ASSLKDTQY
TRBJ2-1 TRBV9 ASSAQGENNEQF
TRBJ1-1 TRBV7-7 ASSSGQDTEAF
TRBJ2-7 TRBV7-6 ASSPGSGDTTTVEQY
TRBJ2-3 TRBV7-2 ASSPTRGGSTDTQY
TRBJ1-3 TRBV5-6 ASSFPGSGNTIY
TRBJ1-5 TRBV18 ASSEQGSRPQH
TRBJ1-5 TRBV9 ASSVEPTGRQPQH
TRBJ2-5 TRBV23-1 ASSQFLDRMIETQY
TRBJ1-1 TRBV15 ATSSRAQVVMNTEAF
TRBJ1-5 TRBV19 ASSIATGGSLGNQPQH
TRBJ2-2 TRBV7-9 ASSTTGARTGELF